The 5 T cell receptor beta chains below all came from one sample that was sequenced in a study of blood T cell repertoires in COVID-19. Some clones are missing from TCRdb's copy, which holds only in-frame ones; the method was immunoSEQ multiplex PCR. The profile shows more than 60,000 clones, approximately 80% of them singletons. Sequencing used peripheral blood. These receptors came from a man between 60 and 75 years old with active or convalescent COVID-19.

Regarding this clone: Other nucleotide sequences in the sample specify the same CDR3. The CDR3 sequence is CASSLAGTGGYEQYF. CDR3 in DNA: TGTGCCAGCAGCTTAGCTGGGACAGGGGGTTACGAGCAGTACTTC. The rearrangement links TRBV7-2 to TRBJ2-7; 11 positions match TRBD1. Germline CDR1 reads SGHTA; CDR2 reads FQGNSA. V lost 0 bases and J lost 4; bases outside the gene matches: 2. The CDR3 totals 15 residues.

The V gene is TRBV9, the J gene TRBJ2-3; 7 bases map to TRBD2. Germline V gene lookup returns CDR1 SGDLS and CDR2 YYNGEE. The J segment lost 5 bases and the V segment lost 0 bases, leaving 6 bases of the junction unmatched. The CDR3 totals 15 residues. The CDR3 sequence: CASSVEGGGVDTQYF. CDR3 DNA sequence: TGTGCCAGCAGCGTAGAGGGCGGGGGAGTAGATACGCAGTATTTT.

This chain connects TRBV19 to TRBJ2-7, with 12 nucleotides matching TRBD2. Germline trimming cut 4 bases from V and 6 bases from J; bases unmatched to any gene: 10. From germline, CDR1 is LNHDA and CDR2 SQIVND (reference sequence). The CDR3 contains 16 residues. CDR3 sequence: CASSTDLLAGGGEQYF. CDR3 DNA: TGTGCCAGTAGTACAGACCTACTAGCGGGGGGCGGCGAGCAGTACTTC. Drawing the rest from reference TRBV19 and TRBJ2-7, the complete variable domain is DGGITQSPKYLFRKEGQNVTLSCEQNLNHDAMYWYRQDPGQGLRLIYYSQIVNDFQKGDIAEGYSVSREKKESFPLTVTSAQKNPTAFYLCASSTDLLAGGGEQYFGPGTRLTVT.

The chain uses TRBV18 and TRBJ2-7, with D possibly being TRBD1 (5 bases). The length of the CDR3 is 15 residues. Trimming removed 0 bases at V and 2 bases at J, with 11 bases between. Germline V gives CDR1 KGHSH, CDR2 LQKENI. The CDR3 nucleotides are TGTGCCAGCTCACCACCCGAACAGGTCCCCTACGAGCAGTACTTC. It specifies CASSPPEQVPYEQYF.

V is TRBV27 and J is TRBJ2-7; maybe TRBD1 (5 bases). The V end lost 0 bases, the J end lost 3 bases, and 12 bases lay between the germline ends. The CDR3 totals 15 residues. Per germline, CDR1 MNHEY and CDR2 SMNVEV (reference sequence). CDR3 nucleotide sequence: TGTGCCAGCAGTTTATCCCCAGGGTTACTCTACGAGCAGTACTTC. Amino acid sequence: CASSLSPGLLYEQYF.